Following are 30 T cell receptor beta chains from one sample sequenced in a study of cytomegalovirus exposure and HLA in healthy donors. The primer mix had 60 Vbeta and 13 Jbeta primers. The method was immunoSEQ multiplex PCR; TCRdb's version includes in-frame clones alone and lacks a portion of them. Among about 160,000 clones listed, about 85% were seen once. Sequenced sample: PBMCs. The receptors derive from a human donor in good health.

This clone came up once. J is TRBJ1-6 and V is TRBV27; the match to TRBD1 covers 9 bases. The germline CDR1 and CDR2 sequences are MNHEY and SMNVEV (reference sequence). The CDR3 is 15 residues long. Trimming took 5 bases from V and 7 from J; bases not matched to a gene: 6. This CDR3 reads CASSPGGTGNSPLHF. The CDR3 coding sequence is TGTGCCAGCAGTCCCGGGGGGACAGGGAATTCACCCCTCCACTTT.

The chain links TRBV5-4 to TRBJ2-5; possibly TRBD1 for D (5 bases). This CDR3 has 14 residues. Germline V gene data show CDR1 as SGHNT and CDR2 as YYREEE (reference sequence). V was cut by 1 base and J by 1 base, with 8 bases left in between. DNA of the CDR3: TGTGCCAGCAGCTTGATGACAGCCCAAGAGACCCAGTACTTC. It encodes CASSLMTAQETQYF. The full variable domain, its missing parts supplied by reference TRBV5-4 and TRBJ2-5, is ETGVTQSPTHLIKTRGQQVTLRCSSQSGHNTVSWYQQALGQGPQFIFQYYREEENGRGNFPPRFSGLQFPNYSSELNVNALELDDSALYLCASSLMTAQETQYFGPGTRLLVL.

This clone showed up just once. The CDR3 DNA follows: TGTGCCAGTAGTACATACGGACGGGATAACTATGGCTACACCTTC. It encodes CASSTYGRDNYGYTF. The gene calls are TRBV19 and TRBJ1-2; no clear D gene. CDR1 is LNHDA and CDR2 is SQIVND in the germline V gene (reference sequence). The ends were cut back, 4 bases at V and 1 base at J, with 13 bases in the middle. This CDR3 has 15 residues.

This chain connects TRBV5-1 to TRBJ2-2, with TRBD1 identical over 7 bases. Looked up from germline, CDR1 is SGHRS and CDR2 is YFSETQ. The CDR3 loop spans 16 amino acids. With 4 bases clipped from V and 4 bases from J, the junction kept 10 bases outside the gene matches. The CDR3 DNA follows: TGCGCCAGCAGCCTATATCAGACAGGGAGCACCGGGGAGCTGTTTTTT. This gives the protein CASSLYQTGSTGELFF.

The chain joins TRBV4-1 to TRBJ1-1; D gene uncertain. CDR3 length equals 19 residues. V was cut by 1 base and J by 4 bases, with 25 bases left in between. Germline loops: CDR1 MGHRA, CDR2 YSYEKL. CDR3 region: CASSQAHLVEGMGSTEAFF. DNA of the CDR3: TGCGCCAGCAGCCAAGCCCATCTGGTCGAGGGTATGGGTAGCACTGAAGCTTTCTTT.

This clone was counted only a few times. The V gene is TRBV6-5, the J gene TRBJ1-1; the D gene is possibly TRBD1 (5 bases). V was trimmed by 7 bases and J by 4 bases, leaving 19 bases between them. Germline V gives CDR1 MNHEY, CDR2 SVGAGI. The CDR3 runs 15 residues. The CDR3 nucleotides read TGTGCCAGCAACTCGCTGACGGTGGGGGGCACTGAAGCTTTCTTT. This sequence encodes CASNSLTVGGTEAFF.

The rearrangement uses TRBV28 and TRBJ1-2; D not resolved. Trimming left V 8 bases short and J 6 bases short, with 10 bases between. The length of the CDR3 is 11 residues. The germline CDR1 and CDR2 sequences are MDHEN and SYDVKM. CDR3 residues: CASSIGDGYTF. CDR3 nucleotide sequence: TGTGCCAGCTCTATCGGGGATGGCTACACCTTC.

The chain couples TRBV29-1 to TRBJ2-2; D call uncertain. Germline V CDR1 and CDR2: SQVTM, ANQGSEA. Trimming took off 7 bases at V and 0 bases at J, with 6 bases between the two ends. CDR3 length equals 12 residues. The chain's CDR3 is CSAPTNTGELFF. The CDR3 DNA is TGCAGCGCTCCTACGAACACCGGGGAGCTGTTTTTT.

The CDR3, as DNA: TGTGCCAGCAGCTTAAGGGGGGTTGGGGGGGGCGATAACACTGAAGCTTTCTTT. As protein: CASSLRGVGGGDNTEAFF. V usage is TRBV7-6 and J usage is TRBJ1-1, with a weak D call TRBD1 (6 bases). Trimming pared 2 bases from V and 2 bases from J, leaving 21 bases between. This CDR3 is built from 18 residues. CDR1 and CDR2 from the germline V gene are SGHVS and FNYEAQ. The whole variable domain, remainder taken from reference TRBV7-6 and TRBJ1-1, is GAGVSQSPRYKVTKRGQDVALRCDPISGHVSLYWYRQALGQGPEFLTYFNYEAQQDKSGLPNDRFSAERPEGSISTLTIQRTEQRDSAMYRCASSLRGVGGGDNTEAFFGQGTRLTVV.

Only one count was recorded for this clone. The rearrangement joins TRBV2 to TRBJ2-1, with 11 bases identical to TRBD2. This CDR3 is 15 amino acids long. V lost 6 bases and J lost 3; bases outside the gene matches: 4. CDR1 and CDR2 (germline): SNHLY, FYNNEI. CDR3 protein: CASRLAGGLYNEQFF. CDR3 nucleotides: TGTGCCAGCAGGCTAGCGGGGGGCCTCTACAATGAGCAGTTCTTC.

J is TRBJ1-4 and V is TRBV6-1, with TRBD1 matching over 7 bases. After removal of 3 bases from V and 2 bases from J, the junction contained 9 bases not matched to a gene. CDR1 and CDR2 from the germline V gene are MNHNS and SASEGT. This CDR3 is 17 amino acids long. In nucleotides, the CDR3 is TGTGCCAGCAGTGACATACAGGGGCTTGCGACTAATGAAAAACTGTTTTTT. Encoded protein: CASSDIQGLATNEKLFF.

V and J are TRBV6-1 and TRBJ1-2; 10 bases fit TRBD1. The CDR3 is 16 amino acids. V dropped 1 base and J dropped 5; count of bases not matched to a gene: 7. Per germline, CDR1 MNHNS and CDR2 SASEGT. CDR3 sequence: CASSEGRTGGRYGYTF. The DNA for the CDR3 is TGTGCCAGCAGTGAAGGAAGGACAGGGGGGCGGTATGGCTACACCTTC.

The V and J genes are TRBV6-1 and TRBJ1-1; the D is unclear. This CDR3 has 18 residues. The germline V and J ends were trimmed by 2 bases and 4 bases, with 23 bases remaining between them. Germline V CDR1 and CDR2: MNHNS, SASEGT. CDR3 DNA sequence: TGTGCCAGCAGTGAATTCCTACAAACGAGGAGGGATCGCACTGAAGCTTTCTTT. Encoded protein: CASSEFLQTRRDRTEAFF.

V gene TRBV2 combines with J gene TRBJ2-1, with TRBD1 matching over 8 bases. CDR1 and CDR2 from the germline V gene are SNHLY and FYNNEI. The junction had 11 bases not matched to a gene; V was cut back by 3 bases and J by 7 bases. The CDR3 totals 16 residues. This CDR3 reads CASSDRTGSRGNEQFF. The CDR3 DNA follows: TGTGCCAGCAGTGATAGGACAGGGTCAAGGGGGAATGAGCAGTTCTTC. The variable domain in full, completed from reference TRBV2 and TRBJ2-1, reads EPEVTQTPSHQVTQMGQEVILRCVPISNHLYFYWYRQILGQKVEFLVSFYNNEISEKSEIFDDQFSVERPDGSNFTLKIRSTKLEDSAMYFCASSDRTGSRGNEQFFGPGTRLTVL.

This chain joins TRBV30 and TRBJ2-2, with D tentatively TRBD2 (5 bases). The CDR3 length is 15 residues. The V gene lost 8 bases and the J gene lost 1 base, with 17 bases spanning the gap. The germline V gene encodes CDR1 GTSNPN and CDR2 SVGIG (reference sequence). The CDR3 DNA reads as TGTGCCACAGAAAGCGGAGCAGGGAACACCGGGGAGCTGTTTTTT. Amino acid sequence: CATESGAGNTGELFF.

The V call is TRBV7-2, the J call TRBJ2-5; D is possibly TRBD2 (6 bases). The CDR3 loop spans 14 amino acids. The V gene lost 5 bases and the J gene lost 4 bases, with 14 bases spanning the gap. Germline V gene lookup returns CDR1 SGHTA and CDR2 FQGNSA. The CDR3 coding sequence is TGTGCCAGCAGCCCACAGTGGGGAGGAGAGACCCAGTACTTC. Protein product: CASSPQWGGETQYF.

The gene calls are TRBV29-1 and TRBJ2-1, with D perhaps matching TRBD1 (6 bases). Germline loops: CDR1 SQVTM, CDR2 ANQGSEA. Trimming took 0 bases from V and 8 from J, leaving 14 bases between them. CDR3 length: 14 residues. The CDR3 reads CSVEDSSRGYEQFF. The DNA for the CDR3 is TGCAGCGTTGAAGATTCCAGCAGGGGTTATGAGCAGTTCTTC.

V and J are TRBV14 and TRBJ1-5; D gene uncertain. Trimming removed 3 bases at V and 2 bases at J, with 5 bases between. The CDR3 contains 13 residues. Germline V lookup: CDR1 SGHDN, CDR2 FVKESK. The CDR3: CASSQARNQPQHF. CDR3 in DNA: TGTGCCAGCAGCCAGGCCCGCAATCAGCCCCAGCATTTT.

The chain joins TRBV5-5 to TRBJ2-5; 13 nucleotides line up with TRBD2. The germline V gene encodes CDR1 SGHKS and CDR2 YYEKEE (reference sequence). The V and J ends lost 4 bases and 1 base, in that order; junction bases with no gene match: 13. This CDR3 contains 19 residues. CDR3 nucleotide sequence: TGTGCCAGCAGCAAACTTAGACTAGCGGGGGGTTTGGGCCAAGAGACCCAGTACTTC. Amino acids: CASSKLRLAGGLGQETQYF.

The rearrangement uses TRBV27 and TRBJ1-5; TRBD1 might be the D (6 bases). CDR3 length equals 15 residues. From germline, CDR1 is MNHEY and CDR2 SMNVEV (reference sequence). The V gene lost 2 bases and the J gene lost 4 bases, with 12 bases spanning the gap. The CDR3, as DNA: TGTGCCAGCAGTTTAAAACAGGGAATTAATCAGCCCCAGCATTTT. It specifies CASSLKQGINQPQHF.

The chain is built from TRBV30 and TRBJ1-2; 9 nucleotides agree with TRBD1. Per germline, CDR1 GTSNPN and CDR2 SVGIG (reference sequence). The J segment lost 8 bases and the V segment lost 4 bases, leaving 14 bases of the junction unmatched. The CDR3 runs 15 residues. The CDR3 region has the DNA TGTGCCTGGATAACAGGGGGCGCGAATCTAGAGGGCTACACCTTC. Translated: CAWITGGANLEGYTF. Full variable domain (outside the CDR3, taken from reference TRBV30 and TRBJ1-2): SQTIHQWPATLVQPVGSPLSLECTVEGTSNPNLYWYRQAAGRGLQLLFYSVGIGQISSEVPQNLSASRPQDRQFILSSKKLLLSDSGFYLCAWITGGANLEGYTFGSGTRLTVV.

The chain employs TRBV4-2 and TRBJ2-5, with D uncertain. V lost 0 bases and J 0 bases, leaving 8 bases between the germline ends. The CDR3 sequence is 15 residues long. The germline V gene has CDR1 LGHNA and CDR2 YNFKEQ. The CDR3 DNA follows: TGTGCCAGCAGCCAAGAGGGCAGCAACCAAGAGACCCAGTACTTC. Protein product: CASSQEGSNQETQYF.

This chain uses TRBV30 with TRBJ2-7; 8 bases fit TRBD1. The CDR3 is made up of 13 amino acids. With V trimmed by 5 bases and J by 0 bases, 3 bases remained unmatched. Germline CDR1 reads GTSNPN; CDR2 reads SVGIG (reference sequence). The CDR3 here is CAWWDRSSYEQYF. The CDR3 DNA follows: TGTGCCTGGTGGGACAGGAGCTCCTACGAGCAGTACTTC.

This clone was detected a few times. The chain has TRBV7-2 and TRBJ2-5, with D possibly matching TRBD2 (7 bases). Looked up from germline, CDR1 is SGHTA and CDR2 is FQGNSA. Trimming left V 2 bases short and J 2 bases short, with 9 bases between. The CDR3 is 14 residues long. CDR3 DNA sequence: TGTGCCAGCAGCTTAAAGGGGGGGCAAGAGACCCAGTACTTC. As protein: CASSLKGGQETQYF.

The chain couples TRBV4-1 to TRBJ2-7; 7 bases are a match to TRBD1. The CDR3 sequence is 13 residues long. The V gene end was trimmed by 8 bases and the J gene end by 5 bases; junction bases not matched to a gene: 9. Germline-derived CDR1 and CDR2 are MGHRA and YSYEKL. The CDR3 DNA reads TGCGCCAGCGGATGGCCTCAGGGGGACGAGCAGTACTTC. It is translated as CASGWPQGDEQYF.

This clone turned up a few times. The gene calls are TRBV30 and TRBJ1-2; D possibly corresponds to TRBD1 (6 bases). The V and J ends lost 4 bases and 1 base respectively, with 13 bases between them. The germline CDR1 and CDR2 sequences are GTSNPN and SVGIG (reference sequence). The CDR3 is made up of 14 amino acids. The CDR3 DNA is TGTGCCTGGACCCGACAGGATCTTAACTATGGCTACACCTTC. Its protein product is CAWTRQDLNYGYTF.

This rearrangement joins TRBV7-2 to TRBJ2-1; tentative D call: TRBD1 (5 bases). Looked up from germline, CDR1 is SGHTA and CDR2 is FQGNSA. The V end lost 5 bases, the J end lost 6 bases, and 11 bases lay between the germline ends. The CDR3 runs 13 residues. CDR3 protein: CASSRTGSNEQFF. The CDR3 DNA sequence: TGTGCCAGCAGCCGCACAGGCTCCAATGAGCAGTTCTTC.

This clone is a singleton in its sample. The V gene is TRBV5-8, the J gene TRBJ2-7, with 11 bases that match TRBD2. V trimming: 2 bases; J trimming: 3 bases; junction bases outside the gene matches: 1. The CDR3 is 14 amino acids. In germline, CDR1 is SGHTS, CDR2 YDEGEE. CDR3 DNA sequence: TGTGCCAGCAGCTTCGGACTAGCGGGCTACGAGCAGTACTTC. It yields the protein CASSFGLAGYEQYF.

The V gene is TRBV19, the J gene TRBJ2-7; a weak D match, TRBD2 (6 bases). V lost 4 bases and J lost 3, with 19 bases in between. Per germline, CDR1 LNHDA and CDR2 SQIVND (reference sequence). This CDR3 has 16 amino acids. As DNA, the CDR3 is TGTGCCAGTAGTACACACCGATTCCAGGGAGGCTACGAGCAGTACTTC. Translation: CASSTHRFQGGYEQYF.

The V gene is TRBV29-1, the J gene TRBJ2-7; 12 bases line up with TRBD1. V shed 6 bases, J shed 3 bases, and the junction held 6 bases outside the gene matches. The length of the CDR3 is 14 residues. The germline gives CDR1 SQVTM, CDR2 ANQGSEA. CDR3 in DNA: TGCAGCGTGGTGGGGACAGGGGGCATCTACGAGCAGTACTTC. Translating it yields CSVVGTGGIYEQYF.